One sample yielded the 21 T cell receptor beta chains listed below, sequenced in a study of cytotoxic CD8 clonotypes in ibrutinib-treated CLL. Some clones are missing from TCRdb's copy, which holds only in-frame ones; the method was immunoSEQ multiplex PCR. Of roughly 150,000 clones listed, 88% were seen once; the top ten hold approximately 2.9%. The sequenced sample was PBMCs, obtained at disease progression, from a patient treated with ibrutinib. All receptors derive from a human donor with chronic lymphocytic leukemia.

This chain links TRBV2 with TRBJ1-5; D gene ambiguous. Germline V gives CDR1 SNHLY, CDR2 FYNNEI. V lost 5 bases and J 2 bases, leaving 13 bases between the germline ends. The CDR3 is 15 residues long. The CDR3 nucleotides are TGTGCCAGCAGTAAAGACCAACACGGCAATCAGCCCCAGCATTTT. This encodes CASSKDQHGNQPQHF.

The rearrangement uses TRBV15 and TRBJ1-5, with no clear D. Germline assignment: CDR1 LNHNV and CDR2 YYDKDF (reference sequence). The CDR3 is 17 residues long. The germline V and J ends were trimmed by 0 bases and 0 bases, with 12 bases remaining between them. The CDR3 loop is CATSRDVGADSNQPQHF. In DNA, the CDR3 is TGTGCCACCAGCAGAGATGTGGGAGCAGATAGCAATCAGCCCCAGCATTTT.

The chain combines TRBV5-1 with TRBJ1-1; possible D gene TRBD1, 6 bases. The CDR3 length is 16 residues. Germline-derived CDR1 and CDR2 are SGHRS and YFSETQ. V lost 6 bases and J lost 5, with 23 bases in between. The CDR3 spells CASTENPGTFRTEAFF. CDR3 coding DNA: TGCGCCAGCACCGAAAACCCTGGGACATTCCGTACTGAAGCTTTCTTT. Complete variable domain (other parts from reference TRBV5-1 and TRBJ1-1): KAGVTQTPRYLIKTRGQQVTLSCSPISGHRSVSWYQQTPGQGLQFLFEYFSETQRNKGNFPGRFSGRQFSNSRSEMNVSTLELGDSALYLCASTENPGTFRTEAFFGQGTRLTVV.

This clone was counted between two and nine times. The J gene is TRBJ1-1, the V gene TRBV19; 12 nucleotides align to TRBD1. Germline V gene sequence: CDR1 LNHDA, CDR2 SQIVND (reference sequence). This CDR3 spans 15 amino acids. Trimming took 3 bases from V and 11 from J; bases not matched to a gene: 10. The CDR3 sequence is CASSMGQGAFGGAFF. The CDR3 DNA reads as TGTGCCAGTAGTATGGGACAGGGGGCATTCGGGGGCGCTTTCTTT.

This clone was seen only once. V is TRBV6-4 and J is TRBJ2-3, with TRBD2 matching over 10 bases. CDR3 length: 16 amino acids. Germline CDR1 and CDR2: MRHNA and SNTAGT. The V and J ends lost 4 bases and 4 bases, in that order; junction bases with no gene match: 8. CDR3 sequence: CASSARLAGVPDTQYF. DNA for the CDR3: TGTGCCAGCAGTGCTAGGCTAGCGGGAGTCCCAGATACGCAGTATTTT.

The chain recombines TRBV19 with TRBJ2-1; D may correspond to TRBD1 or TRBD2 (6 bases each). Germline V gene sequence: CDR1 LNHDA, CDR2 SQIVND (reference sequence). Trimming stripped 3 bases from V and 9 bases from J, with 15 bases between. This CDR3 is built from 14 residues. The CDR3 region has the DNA TGTGCCAGTAGTATTACGGGGGCCTCCTTTGAGCAGTTCTTC. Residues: CASSITGASFEQFF.

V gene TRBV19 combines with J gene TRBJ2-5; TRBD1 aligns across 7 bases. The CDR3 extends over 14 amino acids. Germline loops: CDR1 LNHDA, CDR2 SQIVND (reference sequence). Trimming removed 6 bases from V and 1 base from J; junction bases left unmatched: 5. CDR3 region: CASSYRDSQETQYF. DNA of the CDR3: TGTGCCAGTAGCTACCGGGACAGCCAAGAGACCCAGTACTTC. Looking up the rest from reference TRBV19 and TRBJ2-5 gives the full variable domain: DGGITQSPKYLFRKEGQNVTLSCEQNLNHDAMYWYRQDPGQGLRLIYYSQIVNDFQKGDIAEGYSVSREKKESFPLTVTSAQKNPTAFYLCASSYRDSQETQYFGPGTRLLVL.

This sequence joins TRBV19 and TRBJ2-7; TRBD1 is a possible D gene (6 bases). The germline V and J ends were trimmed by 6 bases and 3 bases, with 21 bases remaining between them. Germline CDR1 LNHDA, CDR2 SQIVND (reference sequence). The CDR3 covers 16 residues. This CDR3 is CASSPTSGQFNYEQYF. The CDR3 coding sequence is TGTGCCAGTAGCCCAACTTCAGGACAGTTTAACTACGAGCAGTACTTC.

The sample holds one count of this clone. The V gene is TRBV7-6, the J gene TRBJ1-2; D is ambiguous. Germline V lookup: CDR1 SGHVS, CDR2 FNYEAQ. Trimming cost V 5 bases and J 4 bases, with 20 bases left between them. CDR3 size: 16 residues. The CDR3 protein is CASSPDAALASYGYTF. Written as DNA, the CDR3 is TGTGCCAGCAGCCCCGACGCCGCATTAGCATCCTATGGCTACACCTTC.

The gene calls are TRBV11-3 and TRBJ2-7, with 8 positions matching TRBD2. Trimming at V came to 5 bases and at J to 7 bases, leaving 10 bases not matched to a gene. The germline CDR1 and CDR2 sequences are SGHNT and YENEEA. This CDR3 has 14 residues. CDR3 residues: CASSQPGGLWEQYF. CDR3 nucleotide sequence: TGTGCCAGCAGCCAGCCGGGGGGGCTTTGGGAGCAGTACTTC.

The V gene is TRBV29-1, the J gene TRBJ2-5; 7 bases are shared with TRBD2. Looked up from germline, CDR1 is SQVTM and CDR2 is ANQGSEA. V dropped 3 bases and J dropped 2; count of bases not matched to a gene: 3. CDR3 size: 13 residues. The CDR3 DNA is TGCAGCGTTGATGGAGCGGGGCAAGAGACCCAGTACTTC. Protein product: CSVDGAGQETQYF.

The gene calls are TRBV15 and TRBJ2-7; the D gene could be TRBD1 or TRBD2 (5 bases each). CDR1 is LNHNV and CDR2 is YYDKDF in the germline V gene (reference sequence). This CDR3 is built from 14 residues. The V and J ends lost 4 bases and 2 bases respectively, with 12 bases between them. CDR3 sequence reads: CATSTRDGPYEQYF. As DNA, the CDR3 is TGTGCCACCAGCACCCGGGACGGACCCTACGAGCAGTACTTC.

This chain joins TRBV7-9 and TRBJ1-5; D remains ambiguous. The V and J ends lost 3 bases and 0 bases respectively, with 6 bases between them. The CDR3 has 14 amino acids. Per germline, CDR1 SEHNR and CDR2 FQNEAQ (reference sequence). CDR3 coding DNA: TGTGCCAGCAGCTTCTCTAATAGCAATCAGCCCCAGCATTTT. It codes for CASSFSNSNQPQHF.

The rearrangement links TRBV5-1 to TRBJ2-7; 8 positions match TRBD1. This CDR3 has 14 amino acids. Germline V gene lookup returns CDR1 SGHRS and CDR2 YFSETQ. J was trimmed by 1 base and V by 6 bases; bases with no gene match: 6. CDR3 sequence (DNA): TGCGCCAGCATTAGGGACAGGAATTCCTACGAGCAGTACTTC. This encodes CASIRDRNSYEQYF.

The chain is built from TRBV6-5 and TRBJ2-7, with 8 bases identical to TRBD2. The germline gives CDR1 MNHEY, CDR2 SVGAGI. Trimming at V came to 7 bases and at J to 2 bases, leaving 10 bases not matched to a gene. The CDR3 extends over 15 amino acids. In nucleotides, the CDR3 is TGTGCCAGCAACCGGGGACTAGGTGGCACCTACGAGCAGTACTTC. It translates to CASNRGLGGTYEQYF.

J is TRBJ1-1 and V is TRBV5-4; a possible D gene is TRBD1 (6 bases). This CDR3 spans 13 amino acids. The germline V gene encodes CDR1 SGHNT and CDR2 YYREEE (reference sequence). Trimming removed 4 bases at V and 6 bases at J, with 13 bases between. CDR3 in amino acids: CASSDGDIPEAFF. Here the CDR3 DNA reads TGTGCCAGCAGCGACGGGGACATTCCTGAAGCTTTCTTT.

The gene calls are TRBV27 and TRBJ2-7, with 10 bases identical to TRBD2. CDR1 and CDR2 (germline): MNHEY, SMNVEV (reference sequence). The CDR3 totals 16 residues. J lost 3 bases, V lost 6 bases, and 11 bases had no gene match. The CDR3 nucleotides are TGTGCCAGCAGCGAGAGCCTAGCGGGGGACCTCTACGAGCAGTACTTC. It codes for CASSESLAGDLYEQYF.

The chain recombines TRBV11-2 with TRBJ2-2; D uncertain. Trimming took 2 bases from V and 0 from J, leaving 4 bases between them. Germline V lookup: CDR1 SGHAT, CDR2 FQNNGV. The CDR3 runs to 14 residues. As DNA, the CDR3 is TGTGCCAGCAGCTTAAATCCGAACACCGGGGAGCTGTTTTTT. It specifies CASSLNPNTGELFF.

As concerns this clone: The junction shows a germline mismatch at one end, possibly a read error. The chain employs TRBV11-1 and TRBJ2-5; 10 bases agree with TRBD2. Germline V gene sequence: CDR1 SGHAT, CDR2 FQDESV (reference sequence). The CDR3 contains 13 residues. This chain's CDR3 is CASSLFTGTSEDF. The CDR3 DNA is TGTGCCAGCAGCTTATTCACCGGGACTAGCGAGGACTTC.

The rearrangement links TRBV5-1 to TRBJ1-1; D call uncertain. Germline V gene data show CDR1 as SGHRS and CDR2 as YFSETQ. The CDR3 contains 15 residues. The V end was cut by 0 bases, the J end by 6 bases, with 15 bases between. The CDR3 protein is CASSLDGPLLSEAFF. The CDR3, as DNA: TGCGCCAGCAGCTTGGACGGGCCCCTTCTCTCTGAAGCTTTCTTT.

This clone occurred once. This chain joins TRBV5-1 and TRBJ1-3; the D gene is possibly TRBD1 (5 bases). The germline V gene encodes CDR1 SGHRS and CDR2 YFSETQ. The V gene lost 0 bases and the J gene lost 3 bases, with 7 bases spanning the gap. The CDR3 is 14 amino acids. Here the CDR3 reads CASSLEGFGNTIYF. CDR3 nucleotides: TGCGCCAGCAGCTTGGAGGGGTTTGGAAACACCATATATTTT. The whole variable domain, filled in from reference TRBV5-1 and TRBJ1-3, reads KAGVTQTPRYLIKTRGQQVTLSCSPISGHRSVSWYQQTPGQGLQFLFEYFSETQRNKGNFPGRFSGRQFSNSRSEMNVSTLELGDSALYLCASSLEGFGNTIYFGEGSWLTVV.